This entry concerns a single T cell receptor (beta chain). This clonotype was seen repeatedly, ten times or more. Its cognate antigen has yet to be identified. One base away there is no much larger clone; base qualities are not given. The TCR beta CDR3 regions were amplified from RNA transcripts. For the first round of RT-PCR on the TCR CDR3, the HTBI primer set was used together with the Qiagen OneStep RT-PCR kit. The libraries were constructed in a second round of multiplex PCR and then size-selected and purified. Paired-end sequencing of the libraries was performed with 100 bp reads on an Illumina HiSeq2000. As for the authors' bioinformatics: SOAPnuke was used to process the raw data, removing reads that contained adapters or uncalled bases, had a mean Phred below 15, or lacked an exact match to the constant primer or identifier. High-quality paired reads were merged using COPE v1.2.5, and each unique nucleotide sequence was defined as a clonotype. MiTCR v1.1 was used to align the clonotypes against IMGT TRBV, TRBD and TRBJ reference segments. Only V-J combinations with frequency above 0.0001, covering 99% to 99.2% of repertoires, were analysed. A TCS score was defined as the ratio of F50 (clonal expansion) to E x V (chaos), with BLOSUM62-based TCRdist applied between CDR3 peptides within each V-J. Welch's t-statistics and random forest reduced roughly 540 V-J features to 10 to 15, which were used in a naive Bayes classifier (R e1071). Thyroid-blood repertoire similarity was quantified with the Morisita-Horn index. The public reads were run again by TCRdb, first through fastp at Q25 and then through MiXCR, and only productive beta chains were kept. Each CDR3 protein gets just one entry, which takes the most common genes and DNA from the rows behind it. For this entry, the V and J calls and clone size follow TCRdb and not the study's own pipeline. The sample table records about 540,000 distinct CDR3 sequences; 35% to 55% of these occur just once. Jointly, the top ten make up more than 7% of the sample.

This entry belongs to a study of T cells in Graves' hyperthyroidism and ophthalmopathy (dated by TCRdb to about 2019). About the study as a whole: TCR V-J signatures able to tell the groups apart were searched for in a discovery cohort of approximately 95 patients, of whom under 45 had Graves' ophthalmopathy and around 58 had stable Graves' hyperthyroidism. For training and testing, the 110 or so patients in the discovery cohort were randomly divided in a 7:3 ratio. TCR Vbeta CDR3 sequencing of 120 to 150 peripheral blood samples (43 ophthalmopathy, 75 to 80 hyperthyroidism and roughly 17 progressor patients) is reported in the paper. After sampling, hyperthyroidism patients received methimazole starting at 30 mg daily, and ophthalmopathy patients received high-dose intravenous methylprednisolone. The study also compared thyroid tissue and blood T-cell repertoires from several Graves' hyperthyroidism patients. Prospective prediction of ophthalmopathy was tested in an independent validation cohort consisting of 18 to 20 hyperthyroidism patients and more than 15 patients who later progressed to ophthalmopathy. Study-wide conclusions, independent of this receptor: A model built on a 13 V-J signature distinguished ophthalmopathy from stable hyperthyroidism, reaching about 88% sensitivity and 81.08% specificity in cross-validation and 80%/75% in testing. In validation, progression to ophthalmopathy was predicted by the model with nearly 71% sensitivity and just over 72% specificity, a median of approximately 6.5 months before onset. Sample size was not statistically predetermined, and blinding of investigators to group allocation was not performed. Most expanded thyroid clonotypes (frequency above 0.001) were also found in blood, which suggests that blood repertoires may mirror thyroid immune responses.

The germline ends are 11 bases apart after V is trimmed by 5 bases and J by 1 base. Including cysteine and phenylalanine, the CDR3 has 13 amino acids. Kept here is only the CDR3 DNA, which spans 39 bases and is read in frame from base 1. The germline V gene (reference sequence) yields DFQATT for CDR1 and SNEGSKA for CDR2. Graves' hyperthyroidism was defined as stable when no progression to ophthalmopathy occurred over 18 months of follow-up. The hyperthyroidism patients were between 18 and 65 years old and newly diagnosed, with a disease duration of less than 2 months. Exclusion was applied to patients with uncontrolled infections, other autoimmune diseases, pregnancy or lactation. Diagnoses were established on the basis of clinical symptoms, serum thyroxine and TRAb, thyroid ultrasound, and orbital computed tomography. Total RNA was extracted using Trizol reagent, and RNA quality was assessed on an Agilent 2100 Bioanalyzer.

The sample comprised peripheral blood or thyroid tissue (not recorded which). The receptor chain draws on TRBV20-1 and TRBJ1-1; the D gene lacks a confident call. The clonotype originates from a woman younger than 30 with Graves' hyperthyroidism. The CDR3 is CSALSERNTEAFF. The sequenced DNA: TGCAGTGCTCTATCTGAGAGGAACACTGAAGCTTTCTTT.